This entry lists 19 T cell receptor beta chains sequenced from one sample in a study of spatial heterogeneity in lung cancer. One entry per CDR3 protein results from TCRdb running MiXCR on the 5' RACE reads. The table shows tens of thousands of distinct CDR3 sequences, with about 10% occurring only once. The time point denotes: blood at routine non-recurrence follow-up after resection. The sample here was PBMCs, taken at follow-up. These receptor sequences come from a female donor with early-stage non-small cell lung cancer.

In its sample, this clonotype was seen many times. The CDR3 sequence: CASSQGQYEQYF. DNA for the CDR3: TGTGCCAGCAGCCAAGGACAATACGAGCAGTACTTC. This chain connects TRBV3-1 to TRBJ2-7; no definite D call. Between the trimmed V and J ends, which lost 1 base and 4 bases, there was a span of 5 bases. Germline V gene sequence: CDR1 LGHDT, CDR2 YNNKEL (reference sequence). The CDR3 length is 12 residues.

The chain is built from TRBV20-1 and TRBJ1-4; 7 nucleotides align to TRBD1. This CDR3 has 14 amino acids. Per germline, CDR1 DFQATT and CDR2 SNEGSKA (reference sequence). Trimming cost V 3 bases and J 8 bases; bases outside gene matches: 9. The CDR3 sequence: CSASHAQGDEKLFF. The CDR3 coding sequence is TGCAGTGCTAGCCACGCGCAGGGGGACGAAAAACTGTTTTTT.

Ten or more counts support this clonotype. The chain has TRBV20-1 and TRBJ1-2, with 9 bases lining up with TRBD1. Trimming at V came to 0 bases and at J to 6 bases, leaving 2 bases not matched to a gene. Germline CDR1 DFQATT, CDR2 SNEGSKA (reference sequence). This CDR3 is 13 amino acids long. The CDR3 protein is CSARDRTGDGYTF. The CDR3 DNA is TGCAGTGCTAGAGACCGGACAGGGGATGGCTACACCTTC.

The rearrangement uses TRBV20-1 and TRBJ2-1; 7 bases match TRBD2. With V trimmed by 0 bases and J by 4 bases, 6 bases remained unmatched. The V gene's germline CDR1 is DFQATT and CDR2 SNEGSKA (reference sequence). This CDR3 comprises 15 residues. Here the CDR3 DNA reads TGCAGTGCTAGAGATACTTCTAGCGGATACAATGAGCAGTTCTTC. It specifies CSARDTSSGYNEQFF.

The table lists this clonotype with a few counts. The CDR3 region is CASSPGAGYGYTF. CDR3 sequence (DNA): TGTGCCAGCTCACCCGGGGCAGGCTATGGCTACACCTTC. This chain links TRBV18 with TRBJ1-2; maybe TRBD1 (5 bases). This CDR3 contains 13 residues. Germline loops: CDR1 KGHSH, CDR2 LQKENI. V was shortened by 3 bases and J by 4 bases, with 9 bases between the two germline ends. Variable domain in full (rest from reference TRBV18 and TRBJ1-2): NAGVMQNPRHLVRRRGQEARLRCSPMKGHSHVYWYRQLPEEGLKFMVYLQKENIIDESGMPKERFSAEFPKEGPSILRIQQVVRGDSAAYFCASSPGAGYGYTFGSGTRLTVV.

This clonotype was counted ten times or more. The chain uses TRBV6-5 and TRBJ1-1, with D perhaps TRBD1 (5 bases). The CDR3 contains 13 residues. Trimming pared 0 bases from V and 11 bases from J, leaving 13 bases between. Germline CDR1 is MNHEY and CDR2 is SVGAGI. The CDR3 DNA reads as TGTGCCAGCAGTTACTCGGGGCAGAAGAAGGCTTTCTTT. This encodes CASSYSGQKKAFF.

The rearrangement links TRBV28 to TRBJ1-3; no firm D call. The CDR3 runs to 12 residues. V was clipped by 5 bases and J by 4 bases, with 6 bases between them. CDR1 MDHEN and CDR2 SYDVKM come from the germline V gene. The CDR3 nucleotides are TGTGCCAGCAGTAAATACGGAAACACCATATATTTT. Its translation is CASSKYGNTIYF.

The chain couples TRBV7-2 to TRBJ2-2, with 12 bases fitting TRBD2. The CDR3 spans 15 residues. Germline CDR1 reads SGHTA; CDR2 reads FQGNSA. V lost 4 bases to trimming and J lost 6 bases; unmatched junction nucleotides: 3. The CDR3 loop is CASSSGLAGPGELFF. In nucleotides, the CDR3 is TGTGCCAGCAGCTCCGGACTAGCGGGGCCCGGGGAGCTGTTTTTT.

The table lists this clonotype with many counts. The chain's CDR3 is CASKGVAEAFF. CDR3 bases: TGTGCCAGCAAGGGGGTCGCTGAAGCTTTCTTT. The chain uses TRBV12-3 or TRBV12-4 and TRBJ1-1, with D maybe TRBD1 (6 bases). The CDR3 loop spans 11 amino acids. Trimming cost V 7 bases and J 6 bases, with 9 bases left between them.

This clonotype has a count of ten or more. This rearrangement joins TRBV5-1 to TRBJ2-7; TRBD1 or TRBD2 may be the D gene (5 bases each). V lost 4 bases and J 4 bases, leaving 27 bases between the germline ends. This CDR3 contains 18 residues. CDR1 SGHRS and CDR2 YFSETQ come from the germline V gene. The CDR3 is CASSEGPVKPRLGYEQYF. The CDR3 nucleotides are TGCGCCAGCAGCGAGGGGCCGGTTAAACCCCGACTTGGGTACGAGCAGTACTTC.

This clonotype was observed a few times. The rearrangement uses TRBV9 and TRBJ1-2, with D tentatively TRBD1 (6 bases). Germline-derived CDR1 and CDR2 are SGDLS and YYNGEE. Trimming took 6 bases from V and 2 from J, leaving 8 bases between them. This CDR3 spans 12 amino acids. The DNA of the CDR3 is TGTGCCAGCACCCAGGGGAACTATGGCTACACCTTC. Protein sequence: CASTQGNYGYTF.

The V gene is TRBV5-5, the J gene TRBJ1-4; the match to TRBD1 covers 8 bases. Trimming cost V 3 bases and J 3 bases; bases outside gene matches: 10. The CDR3 totals 17 residues. CDR1 SGHKS and CDR2 YYEKEE come from the germline V gene (reference sequence). CDR3 amino acids: CASSSGTGRAANEKLFF. The CDR3 DNA is TGTGCCAGCAGCTCCGGGACAGGTCGGGCAGCTAATGAAAAACTGTTTTTT.

The V call is TRBV20-1, the J call TRBJ2-1, with 9 bases identical to TRBD1. Germline lookup yields CDR1 DFQATT and CDR2 SNEGSKA (reference sequence). The CDR3 contains 12 residues. The ends lost 8 bases at V and 4 bases at J; junction bases unmatched: 3. The CDR3 DNA reads as TGCAGTCCGGGACAGGGATACAATGAGCAGTTCTTC. This sequence encodes CSPGQGYNEQFF.

In its sample, this clonotype was seen many times. The rearrangement joins TRBV7-8 to TRBJ1-2; D is undetermined. Deletions cut 4 bases from V and 0 bases from J, with 12 bases between. Germline V gene lookup returns CDR1 SGHVS and CDR2 FQNEAQ. CDR3 length: 15 residues. Written as DNA, the CDR3 is TGTGCCAGCAGCTCCCTAACCCCCGCTAACTATGGCTACACCTTC. Its translation: CASSSLTPANYGYTF.

There are a few counts of this clonotype. V gene TRBV6-1 combines with J gene TRBJ2-7; 7 bases are a match to TRBD1. Germline-derived CDR1 and CDR2 are MNHNS and SASEGT. Unmatched junction bases numbered 4, after V lost 7 bases and J lost 1 base. This CDR3 is built from 13 residues. The CDR3 sequence: CASIDRDSYEQYF. In DNA, the CDR3 is TGTGCCAGCATTGACAGGGATTCCTACGAGCAGTACTTC.

This clonotype was found a few times. The chain is built from TRBV6-5 and TRBJ1-2, with D maybe TRBD1 (5 bases). Germline CDR1 is MNHEY and CDR2 is SVGAGI. The CDR3 extends over 13 amino acids. V lost 2 bases and J lost 4, with 8 bases in between. The CDR3 DNA reads as TGTGCCAGCAGTTACGGCAGGGCCTATGGCTACACCTTC. Encoded protein: CASSYGRAYGYTF.

This sequence joins TRBV3-1 and TRBJ2-3; 11 positions match TRBD1. The CDR3 has 15 amino acids. Trimming removed 4 bases from V and 4 bases from J; junction bases left unmatched: 4. Germline assignment: CDR1 LGHDT and CDR2 YNNKEL (reference sequence). CDR3 loop: CASSLRTGGADTQYF. The CDR3 nucleotides read TGTGCCAGCAGCCTTAGGACAGGGGGCGCAGATACGCAGTATTTT.

This clonotype was detected only a few times. This chain uses TRBV7-8 with TRBJ2-5; possible D gene TRBD1, 6 bases. CDR1 is SGHVS and CDR2 is FQNEAQ in the germline V gene. Trimming removed 1 base from V and 0 bases from J, with 9 bases in between. CDR3 length: 15 amino acids. DNA of the CDR3: TGTGCCAGCAGCTTAGAGGGGGTGCACCAAGAGACCCAGTACTTC. This encodes CASSLEGVHQETQYF.

This clonotype showed up many times. The chain links TRBV4-2 to TRBJ1-1; the match to TRBD1 covers 7 bases. The CDR3 totals 16 residues. CDR1 and CDR2 from the germline V gene are LGHNA and YNFKEQ. Germline trimming cut 1 base from V and 0 bases from J; bases unmatched to any gene: 5. The CDR3 loop reads CASSQAGGLMNTEAFF. The CDR3 nucleotides read TGTGCCAGCAGCCAAGCAGGGGGATTAATGAACACTGAAGCTTTCTTT.